This T cell receptor (beta chain) was captured by sequencing in a study of T-cell reconstitution after alpha-beta-depleted transplantation in children. Unique molecular identifiers were used to barcode this TCRbeta library. TCRdb re-analysed the PCR reads in MiXCR, keeping a single row per CDR3 protein. The data hold approximately 270,000 distinct CDR3 sequences, with approximately 9.6% observed a single time. This clonotype was detected ten times or more. This CDR3 is built from 14 residues. Germline-derived CDR1 and CDR2 are SGHRS and YFSETQ. V lost 0 bases and J lost 1, with 2 bases in between. This receptor was taken from a human donor who donated a stem cell graft to a child with SCID. The sample consisted of PBMCs from the stem cell graft donor, taken from the stem cell graft. The V and J genes are TRBV5-1 and TRBJ2-6, with D unresolved. The CDR3 sequence: CASSLGSGANVLTF. The CDR3 DNA is TGCGCCAGCAGCTTGGGTTCTGGGGCCAACGTCCTGACTTTC. Variable domain in full (rest from reference TRBV5-1 and TRBJ2-6): KAGVTQTPRYLIKTRGQQVTLSCSPISGHRSVSWYQQTPGQGLQFLFEYFSETQRNKGNFPGRFSGRQFSNSRSEMNVSTLELGDSALYLCASSLGSGANVLTFGAGSRLTVL.